This is a list of T cell receptor beta chains from one sample in a study of cytomegalovirus exposure and HLA in healthy donors. The protocol was immunoSEQ multiplex PCR, while the TCRdb copy is restricted to in-frame clones and leaves out a portion. This table has about 89,000 clones, less than 90% appearing once. The sequencing input was PBMCs. Receptor source: a woman aged 18-29 years in good health and CMV-seropositive. Both conserved end residues are trimmed from each CDR3. Rows give clone size only sometimes, using once, few, many, or a class for an expanded clone.

- | TRBJ1-2 | TRBV14 | ASSPPGHTNYGYT
- | TRBJ2-2 | TRBV7-9 | ASSPNGGAIRIGELF
- | TRBJ1-2 | TRBV4-3 | ASSQADRAYGYT
- | TRBJ1-4 | TRBV28 | ASRQGNIDEKLF
- | TRBJ2-5 | TRBV7-7 | ASSQLAGGPRTQY
- | TRBJ2-3 | TRBV20-1 | SARKRDSQY
- | TRBJ2-3 | TRBV4-3 | ASSQDYQRGADTQY
few | TRBJ1-2 | TRBV28 | ASSLGTDYGYT
- | TRBJ1-6 | TRBV5-1 | ASSPLPGNANSPLH
- | TRBJ2-1 | TRBV7-3 | ASSSTSHNEQF
- | TRBJ1-5 | TRBV27 | ASSWTGGNQPQH
- | TRBJ1-1 | TRBV4-1 | ASSQQQGARTEAF
- | TRBJ1-1 | TRBV28 | ASSFVGAPTPTEAF
- | TRBJ1-4 | TRBV9 | ASSATGDTNEKLF
- | TRBJ2-5 | TRBV5-1 | ASSGGATYQETQY
- | TRBJ1-6 | TRBV7-9 | ASSPGGGRSYNSPLH
once | TRBJ1-1 | TRBV6-1 | ASRGRGRGTEAF
- | TRBJ2-2 | TRBV19 | ASSTRAGTNTGELF
- | TRBJ2-7 | TRBV7-9 | ASSQKGQDYEQY
- | TRBJ2-2 | TRBV28 | ASSLQGVGELF
once | TRBJ1-1 | TRBV29-1 | SVEGQGNTEAF
- | TRBJ2-5 | TRBV19 | ASRDTTGETQY
- | TRBJ2-4 | TRBV29-1 | SVEGTSGGANIQY
- | TRBJ1-2 | TRBV28 | ASSPVRQGYGYGYT
- | TRBJ2-3 | TRBV5-1 | ASSPDGTSAYFSTDTQY
- | TRBJ2-2 | TRBV28 | ASSSPTVTGELF
few | TRBJ2-5 | TRBV7-2 | ASSDQGGGEETQY
- | TRBJ2-3 | TRBV6-5 | ATRQGGLDTQY
- | TRBJ2-5 | TRBV5-1 | ASSSQGVVETQY
- | TRBJ2-3 | TRBV30 | AWTQDREVVDTQY
- | TRBJ1-1 | TRBV19 | ASSIAGDRAF
once | TRBJ2-7 | TRBV10-3 | AISAQEGGRYEQY
few | TRBJ1-2 | TRBV11-2 | ASSFGQRYGYT
- | TRBJ1-1 | TRBV5-6 | ASSLYPGRDIEAF
- | TRBJ1-2 | TRBV29-1 | SERSQETYGYT
- | TRBJ2-7 | TRBV2 | ASSVRFAGDIQSEQY